This TCR beta chain comes out of a study of blood T cells in healthy people across ages. V was trimmed by 0 bases and J by 4 bases, leaving 19 bases between them. This CDR3 spans 16 amino acids. Looked up from germline, CDR1 is DFQATT and CDR2 is SNEGSKA (reference sequence). Regarding the study as a whole: PBMC samples, being unsorted, prevented any conclusive comparison of naive and antigen-experienced cells. Naive T cell percentage strongly correlated with TCR beta diversity.

A remark on this clonotype: Its specificity is unknown.

Combining a sample-barcoded 5' primer with a J-beta primer mix, a second PCR ran for about 6 to 11 cycles. TCRdb used MiXCR to reprocess the 5' RACE reads, holding one entry per CDR3 protein. The sample gives roughly 800,000 distinct CDR3 sequences, roughly 64% of which show up once; roughly 22% is in the top ten. The receptor comes from a man aged 30-40 years in good health. Specimen: blood. The genes are TRBV20-1 and TRBJ2-7; D perhaps matches TRBD1 (6 bases). In DNA form, the CDR3 reads TGCAGTGCTAGAGATGGGTCACACCAAGGGGGTTACGAGCAGTACTTC. Protein sequence: CSARDGSHQGGYEQYF.